This TCR beta chain emerged from a study of blood T cells in healthy people across ages. The study's findings and limits: Strong correlation was found linking TCR beta diversity to naive T cell percentage.

As for this clonotype: Its antigen is unknown.

A J-beta primer mix and a sample-barcoded 5' primer were used in a second PCR of about 7 to 12 cycles. Every sample produced at least 3 million CDR3-containing paired-end reads. TCRdb used MiXCR to reprocess the 5' RACE reads, holding one entry per CDR3 protein. The sample has 700,000 to 800,000 distinct CDR3 sequences; approximately 39% are singletons. The V and J ends lost 3 bases and 4 bases respectively, with 15 bases between them. This CDR3 has 14 amino acids. Germline CDR1 is DFQATT and CDR2 is SNEGSKA (reference sequence). Each sample yielded at least 5.5 micrograms of PBMC total RNA. This rearrangement joins TRBV20-1 to TRBJ2-5; D is perhaps TRBD2 (5 bases). The sequence came from a woman in her sixties in good health. The sequenced sample consisted of blood. CDR3 sequence (DNA): TGCAGTGCTAGGGGAGTGACTATCCCAGAGACCCAGTACTTC. Protein sequence: CSARGVTIPETQYF.